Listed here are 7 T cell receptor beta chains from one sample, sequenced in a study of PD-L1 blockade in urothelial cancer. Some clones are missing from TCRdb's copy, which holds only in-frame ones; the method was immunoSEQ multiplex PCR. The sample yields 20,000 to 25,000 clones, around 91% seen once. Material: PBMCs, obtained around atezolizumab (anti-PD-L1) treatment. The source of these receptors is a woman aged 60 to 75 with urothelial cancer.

CDR3: CASNQVGVYEQYF. CDR3 nucleotides: TGTGCCAGCAACCAAGTAGGGGTCTACGAGCAGTACTTC. This chain uses TRBV11-2 with TRBJ2-7, with D tentatively TRBD1 (5 bases). This CDR3 region has 13 residues. V was pared by 7 bases and J by 3 bases, with 13 bases between. Germline lookup yields CDR1 SGHAT and CDR2 FQNNGV.

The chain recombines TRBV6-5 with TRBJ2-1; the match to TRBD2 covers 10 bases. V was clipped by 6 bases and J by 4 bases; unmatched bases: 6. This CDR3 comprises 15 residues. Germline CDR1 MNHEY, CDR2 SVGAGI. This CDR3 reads CASRTLAGVYNEQFF. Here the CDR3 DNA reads TGTGCCAGCAGGACGCTAGCGGGGGTTTACAATGAGCAGTTCTTC.

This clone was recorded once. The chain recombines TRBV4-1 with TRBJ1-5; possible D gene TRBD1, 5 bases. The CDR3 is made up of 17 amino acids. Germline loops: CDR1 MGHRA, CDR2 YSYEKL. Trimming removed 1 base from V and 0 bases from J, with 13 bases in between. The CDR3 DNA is TGCGCCAGCAGCCAAGGAAAGACAGTACATAGCAATCAGCCCCAGCATTTT. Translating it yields CASSQGKTVHSNQPQHF.

The CDR3 reads CSSDWYNEQFF. CDR3 coding DNA: TGCAGTTCCGACTGGTACAATGAGCAGTTCTTC. The rearrangement uses TRBV20-1 and TRBJ2-1, with no clear D. There are 11 residues in the CDR3. Trimming cost V 8 bases and J 4 bases, with 9 bases left between them. The germline V gene encodes CDR1 DFQATT and CDR2 SNEGSKA (reference sequence).

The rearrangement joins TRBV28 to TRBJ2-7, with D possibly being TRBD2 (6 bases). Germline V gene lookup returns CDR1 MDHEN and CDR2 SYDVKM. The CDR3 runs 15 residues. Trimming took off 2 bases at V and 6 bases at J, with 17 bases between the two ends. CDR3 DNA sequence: TGTGCCAGCAGTTTACGGTGGGAGGCTTTTCGCGAGCAGTACTTC. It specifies CASSLRWEAFREQYF.

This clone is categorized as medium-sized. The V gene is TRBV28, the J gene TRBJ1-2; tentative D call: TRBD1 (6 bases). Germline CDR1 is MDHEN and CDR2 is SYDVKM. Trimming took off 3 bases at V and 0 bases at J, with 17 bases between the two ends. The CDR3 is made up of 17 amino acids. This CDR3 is CASSFHPDSFTNYGYTF. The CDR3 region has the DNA TGTGCCAGCAGTTTCCACCCGGACAGTTTTACTAACTATGGCTACACCTTC.

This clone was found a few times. DNA of the CDR3: TGTGCCAGCAGCTCCCCGCGCAAGAGTGGCTACACCTTC. This gives the protein CASSSPRKSGYTF. The V call is TRBV7-2, the J call TRBJ1-2; D is undetermined. The germline V gene has CDR1 SGHTA and CDR2 FQGNSA. This CDR3 has 13 residues. V was trimmed by 4 bases and J by 7 bases, leaving 13 bases between them.